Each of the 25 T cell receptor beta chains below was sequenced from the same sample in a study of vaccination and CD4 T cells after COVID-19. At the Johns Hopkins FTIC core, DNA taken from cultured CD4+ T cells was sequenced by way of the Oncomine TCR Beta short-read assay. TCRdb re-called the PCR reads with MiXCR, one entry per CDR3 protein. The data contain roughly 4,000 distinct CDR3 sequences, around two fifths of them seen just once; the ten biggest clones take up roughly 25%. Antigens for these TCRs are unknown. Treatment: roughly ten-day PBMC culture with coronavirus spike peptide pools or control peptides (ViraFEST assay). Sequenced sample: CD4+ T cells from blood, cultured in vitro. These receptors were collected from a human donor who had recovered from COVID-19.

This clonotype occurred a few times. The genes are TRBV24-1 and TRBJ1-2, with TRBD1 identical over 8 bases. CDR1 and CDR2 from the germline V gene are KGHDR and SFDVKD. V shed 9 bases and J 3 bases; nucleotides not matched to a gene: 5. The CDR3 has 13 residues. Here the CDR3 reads CATSDRVDYGYTF. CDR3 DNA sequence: TGTGCCACCTCGGACAGGGTAGACTATGGCTACACCTTC.

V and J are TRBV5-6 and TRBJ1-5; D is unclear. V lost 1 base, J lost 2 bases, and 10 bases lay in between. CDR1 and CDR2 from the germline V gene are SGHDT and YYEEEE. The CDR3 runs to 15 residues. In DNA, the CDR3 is TGTGCCAGCAGCTTGTGGGCGCTGGGCAATCAGCCCCAGCATTTT. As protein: CASSLWALGNQPQHF.

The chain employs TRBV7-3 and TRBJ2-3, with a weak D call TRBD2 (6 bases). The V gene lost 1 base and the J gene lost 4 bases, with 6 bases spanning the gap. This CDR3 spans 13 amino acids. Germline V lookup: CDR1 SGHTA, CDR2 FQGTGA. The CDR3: CASSLSGADTQYF. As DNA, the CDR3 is TGTGCCAGCAGCTTAAGCGGGGCAGATACGCAGTATTTT.

The CDR3 sequence is CASRRRGSGNEQYF. CDR3 nucleotides: TGTGCCAGTAGACGTCGGGGGAGTGGAAACGAGCAGTACTTC. The rearrangement uses TRBV19 and TRBJ2-7; D may be TRBD2 (6 bases). CDR3 length: 14 residues. V was pared by 6 bases and J by 5 bases, with 17 bases between. The germline V gene has CDR1 LNHDA and CDR2 SQIVND (reference sequence).

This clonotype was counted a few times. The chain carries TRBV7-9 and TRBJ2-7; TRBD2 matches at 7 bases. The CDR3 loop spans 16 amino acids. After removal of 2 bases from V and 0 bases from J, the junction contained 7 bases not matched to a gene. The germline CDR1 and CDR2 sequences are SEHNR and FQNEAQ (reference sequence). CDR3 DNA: TGTGCCAGCAGCTTATTCGGGGGAGGGAGCTCCTACGAGCAGTACTTC. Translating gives CASSLFGGGSSYEQYF.

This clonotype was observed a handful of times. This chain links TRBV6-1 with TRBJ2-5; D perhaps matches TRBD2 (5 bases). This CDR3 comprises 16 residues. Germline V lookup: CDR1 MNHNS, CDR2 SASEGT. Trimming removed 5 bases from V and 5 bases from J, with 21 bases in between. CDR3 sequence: CASSMELATGYETQYF. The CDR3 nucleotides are TGTGCCAGCAGTATGGAGTTAGCGACCGGATACGAGACCCAGTACTTC.

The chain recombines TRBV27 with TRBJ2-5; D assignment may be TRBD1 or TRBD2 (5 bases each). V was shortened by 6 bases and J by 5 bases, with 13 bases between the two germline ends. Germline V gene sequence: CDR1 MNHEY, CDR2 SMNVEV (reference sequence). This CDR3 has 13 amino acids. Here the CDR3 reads CASSHGARETQYF. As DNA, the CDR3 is TGTGCCAGCAGCCACGGGGCTCGGGAGACCCAGTACTTC.

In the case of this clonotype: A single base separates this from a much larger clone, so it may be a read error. The CDR3 DNA is TGTGCCACCGGTGATCCGGGACTAGCGCCGACCGGGGAGCTGTTTTTT. Protein product: CATGDPGLAPTGELFF. The chain uses TRBV24-1 and TRBJ2-2, with 10 bases aligning to TRBD2. In germline, CDR1 is KGHDR, CDR2 SFDVKD. CDR3 length equals 16 residues.

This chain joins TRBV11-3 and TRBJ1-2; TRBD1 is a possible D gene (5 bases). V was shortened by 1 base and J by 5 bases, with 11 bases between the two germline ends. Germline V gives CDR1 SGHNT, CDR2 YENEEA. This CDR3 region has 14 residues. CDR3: CASSLGPDRYGYTF. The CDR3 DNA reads TGTGCCAGCAGCTTAGGCCCCGACAGATATGGCTACACCTTC. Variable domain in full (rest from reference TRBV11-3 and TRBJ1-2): EAGVVQSPRYKIIEKKQPVAFWCNPISGHNTLYWYLQNLGQGPELLIRYENEEAVDDSQLPKDRFSAERLKGVDSTLKIQPAELGDSAVYLCASSLGPDRYGYTFGSGTRLTVV.

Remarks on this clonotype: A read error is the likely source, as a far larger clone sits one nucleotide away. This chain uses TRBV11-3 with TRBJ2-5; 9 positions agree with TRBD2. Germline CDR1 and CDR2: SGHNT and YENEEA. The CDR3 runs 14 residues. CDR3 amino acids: CAGSYGTSWETQYF. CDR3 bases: TGTGCCGGCAGCTACGGGACTAGCTGGGAGACCCAGTACTTC. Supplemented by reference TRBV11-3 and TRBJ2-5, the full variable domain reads EAGVVQSPRYKIIEKKQPVAFWCNPISGHNTLYWYLQNLGQGPELLIRYENEEAVDDSQLPKDRFSAERLKGVDSTLKIQPAELGDSAVYLCAGSYGTSWETQYFGPGTRLLVL.

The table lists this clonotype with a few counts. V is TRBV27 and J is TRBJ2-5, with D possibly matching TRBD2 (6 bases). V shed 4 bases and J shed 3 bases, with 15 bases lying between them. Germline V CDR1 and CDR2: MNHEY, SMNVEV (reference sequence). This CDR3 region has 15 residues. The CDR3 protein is CASSSAGRGKETQYF. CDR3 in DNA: TGTGCCAGCAGTTCGGCCGGGCGGGGAAAAGAGACCCAGTACTTC.

CDR3 sequence: CASSQAPDRVGGYTF. CDR3 bases: TGCGCCAGCAGCCAAGCCCCGGACAGGGTGGGAGGCTACACCTTC. V is TRBV4-1 and J is TRBJ1-2, with 8 bases lining up with TRBD1. Germline CDR1 is MGHRA and CDR2 is YSYEKL. V shed 1 base, J shed 8 bases, and the junction held 9 bases outside the gene matches. The CDR3 length is 15 residues.

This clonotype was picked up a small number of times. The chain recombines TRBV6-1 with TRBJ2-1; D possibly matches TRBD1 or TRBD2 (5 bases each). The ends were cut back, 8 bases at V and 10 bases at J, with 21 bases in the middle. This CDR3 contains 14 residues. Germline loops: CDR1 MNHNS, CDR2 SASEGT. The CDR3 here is CASSGLGRTTEQFF. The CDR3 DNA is TGTGCCAGCTCCGGCCTGGGACGGACCACCGAGCAGTTCTTC.

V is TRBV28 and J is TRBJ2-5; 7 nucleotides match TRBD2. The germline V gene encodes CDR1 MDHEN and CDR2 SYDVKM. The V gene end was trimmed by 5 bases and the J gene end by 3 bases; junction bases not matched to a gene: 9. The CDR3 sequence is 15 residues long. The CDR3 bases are TGTGCCAGCAGTCCACGAGGGCTAGCGGAAGAGACCCAGTACTTC. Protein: CASSPRGLAEETQYF.

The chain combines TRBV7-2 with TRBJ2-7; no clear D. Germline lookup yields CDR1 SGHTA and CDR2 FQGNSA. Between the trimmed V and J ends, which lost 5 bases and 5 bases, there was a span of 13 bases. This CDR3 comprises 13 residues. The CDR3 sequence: CASSPPNRDEQYF. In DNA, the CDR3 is TGTGCCAGCAGCCCCCCTAATCGAGACGAGCAGTACTTC. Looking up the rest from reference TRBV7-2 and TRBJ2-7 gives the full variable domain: GAGVSQSPSNKVTEKGKDVELRCDPISGHTALYWYRQSLGQGLEFLIYFQGNSAPDKSGLPSDRFSAERTGGSVSTLTIQRTQQEDSAVYLCASSPPNRDEQYFGPGTRLTVT.

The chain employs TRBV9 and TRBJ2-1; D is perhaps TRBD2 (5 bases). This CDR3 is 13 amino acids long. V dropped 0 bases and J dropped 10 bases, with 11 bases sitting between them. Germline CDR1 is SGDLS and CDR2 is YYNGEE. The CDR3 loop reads CASSVAGSGEQFF. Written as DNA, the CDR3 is TGTGCCAGCAGCGTAGCTGGCAGCGGAGAGCAGTTCTTC.

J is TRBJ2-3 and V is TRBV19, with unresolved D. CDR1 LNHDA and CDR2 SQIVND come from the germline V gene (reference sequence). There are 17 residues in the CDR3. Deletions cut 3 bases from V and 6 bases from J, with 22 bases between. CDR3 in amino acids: CASSMKFWAPLRDTQYF. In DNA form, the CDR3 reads TGTGCCAGTAGTATGAAGTTCTGGGCGCCTCTCCGCGATACGCAGTATTTT.

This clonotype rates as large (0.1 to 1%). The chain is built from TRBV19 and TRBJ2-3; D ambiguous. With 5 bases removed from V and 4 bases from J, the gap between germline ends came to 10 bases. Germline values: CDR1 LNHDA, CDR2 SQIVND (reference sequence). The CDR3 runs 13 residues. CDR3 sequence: CASSPTRADTQYF. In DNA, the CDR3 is TGTGCCAGTAGTCCGACTCGGGCAGATACGCAGTATTTT.

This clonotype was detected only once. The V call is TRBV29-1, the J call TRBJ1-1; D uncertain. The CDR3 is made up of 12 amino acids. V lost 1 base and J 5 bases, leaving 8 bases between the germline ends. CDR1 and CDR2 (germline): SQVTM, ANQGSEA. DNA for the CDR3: TGCAGCGTTGAAGGAGGGAGGACTGAAGCTTTCTTT. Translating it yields CSVEGGRTEAFF.

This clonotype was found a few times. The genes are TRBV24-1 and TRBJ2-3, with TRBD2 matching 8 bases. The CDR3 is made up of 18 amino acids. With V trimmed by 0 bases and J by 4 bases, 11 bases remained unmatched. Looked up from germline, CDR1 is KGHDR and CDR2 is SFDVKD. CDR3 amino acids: CATSDLRIGRAGADTQYF. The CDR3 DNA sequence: TGTGCCACCAGTGATTTGCGAATCGGGAGGGCTGGTGCAGATACGCAGTATTTT.

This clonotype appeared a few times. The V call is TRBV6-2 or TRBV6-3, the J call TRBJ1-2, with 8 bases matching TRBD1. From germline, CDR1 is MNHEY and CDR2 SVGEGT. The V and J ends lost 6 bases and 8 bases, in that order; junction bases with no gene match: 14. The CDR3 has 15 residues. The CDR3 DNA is TGTGCCAGCAGATTGGGGTGGACAGGGAACAGGGGCTACACCTTC. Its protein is CASRLGWTGNRGYTF.

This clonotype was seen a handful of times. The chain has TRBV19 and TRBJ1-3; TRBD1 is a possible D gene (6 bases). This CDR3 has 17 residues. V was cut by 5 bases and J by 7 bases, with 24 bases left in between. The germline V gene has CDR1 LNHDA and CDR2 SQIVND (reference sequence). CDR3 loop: CASSSRAGGLGRNTIYF. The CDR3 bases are TGTGCCAGTAGTTCCCGAGCCGGGGGGCTTGGACGGAACACCATATATTTT. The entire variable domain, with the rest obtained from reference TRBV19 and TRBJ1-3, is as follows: DGGITQSPKYLFRKEGQNVTLSCEQNLNHDAMYWYRQDPGQGLRLIYYSQIVNDFQKGDIAEGYSVSREKKESFPLTVTSAQKNPTAFYLCASSSRAGGLGRNTIYFGEGSWLTVV.

The CDR3 protein is CSVYRFTSTDTQYF. The CDR3 coding sequence is TGCAGTGTCTATCGGTTCACTAGCACAGATACGCAGTATTTT. This chain connects TRBV20-1 to TRBJ2-3; D is uncertain. The V gene lost 7 bases and the J gene lost 0 bases, with 14 bases spanning the gap. There are 14 residues in the CDR3. CDR1 DFQATT and CDR2 SNEGSKA come from the germline V gene (reference sequence).

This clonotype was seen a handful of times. The CDR3 DNA follows: TGTGCCACCAGCAGAGATTACGGGGCCACTGAAGCTTTCTTT. Translated: CATSRDYGATEAFF. The V and J genes are TRBV15 and TRBJ1-1; tentatively, D is TRBD1 (5 bases). The CDR3 runs to 14 residues. The germline V gene encodes CDR1 LNHNV and CDR2 YYDKDF (reference sequence). Trimming removed 0 bases from V and 4 bases from J, with 9 bases in between.

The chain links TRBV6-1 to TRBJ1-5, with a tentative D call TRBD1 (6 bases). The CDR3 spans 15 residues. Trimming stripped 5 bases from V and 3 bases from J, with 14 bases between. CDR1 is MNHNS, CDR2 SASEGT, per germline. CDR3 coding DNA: TGTGCCAGCAGTCGGACAGAAACCTTCAATCAGCCCCAGCATTTT. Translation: CASSRTETFNQPQHF.